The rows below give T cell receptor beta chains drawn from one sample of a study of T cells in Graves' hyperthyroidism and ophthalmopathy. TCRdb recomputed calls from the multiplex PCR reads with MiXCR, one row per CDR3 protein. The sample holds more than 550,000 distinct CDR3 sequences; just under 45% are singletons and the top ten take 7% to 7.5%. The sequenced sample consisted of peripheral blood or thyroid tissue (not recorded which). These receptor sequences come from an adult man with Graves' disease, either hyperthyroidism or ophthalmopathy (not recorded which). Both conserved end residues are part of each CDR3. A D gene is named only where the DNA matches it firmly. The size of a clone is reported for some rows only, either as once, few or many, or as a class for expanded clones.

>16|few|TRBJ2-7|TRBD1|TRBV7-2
CASSLSTGGSSYEQYF
TGTGCCAGCAGCTTATCAACAGGGGGCTCCTCCTACGAGCAGTACTTC
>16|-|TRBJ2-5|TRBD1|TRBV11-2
CASSLGQGGAGETQYF
TGTGCCAGCAGCTTAGGACAGGGGGGGGCAGGGGAGACCCAGTACTTC
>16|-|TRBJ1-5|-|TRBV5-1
CASSLAGTGSNQPQHF
TGCGCCAGCAGCTTGGCTGGGACGGGGAGCAATCAGCCCCAGCATTTT
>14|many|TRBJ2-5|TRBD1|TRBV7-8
CASSLTDRAETQYF
TGTGCCAGCAGCTTAACCGACAGGGCGGAGACCCAGTACTTC
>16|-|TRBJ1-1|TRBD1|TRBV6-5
CASSTRQGNLNTEAFF
TGTGCCAGCAGTACACGACAGGGGAACTTGAACACTGAAGCTTTCTTT
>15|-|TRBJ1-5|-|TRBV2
CASSYSRGSGQPQHF
TGTGCCAGCAGTTACTCTCGGGGGAGCGGTCAGCCCCAGCATTTT
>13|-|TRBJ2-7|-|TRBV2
CASSLGHFYEQYF
TGTGCCAGCAGCCTGGGACATTTTTACGAGCAGTACTTC
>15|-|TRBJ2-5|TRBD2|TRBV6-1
CASSKGRLAEMTQYF
TGTGCCAGCAGTAAGGGGAGACTAGCGGAAATGACCCAGTACTTC
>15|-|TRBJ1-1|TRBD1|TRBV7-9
CASSFRDREDTEAFF
TGTGCCAGCAGCTTCCGGGACAGGGAGGACACTGAAGCTTTCTTT
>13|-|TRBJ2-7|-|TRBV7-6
CASSILDSYEQYF
TGTGCCAGTAGTATCCTAGATTCCTACGAGCAGTACTTC
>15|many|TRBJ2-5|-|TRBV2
CASKVDAFGQETQYF
TGTGCCAGCAAGGTGGATGCATTTGGACAAGAGACCCAGTACTTC
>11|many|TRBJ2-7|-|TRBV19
CASARGYEQYF
TGTGCCAGCGCAAGGGGCTACGAGCAGTACTTC
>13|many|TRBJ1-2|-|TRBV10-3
CATYLTGNYGYTF
TGTGCCACCTACCTAACAGGGAACTATGGCTACACCTTC
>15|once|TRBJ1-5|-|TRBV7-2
CASGIRQAYNQPQHF
TGTGCCAGTGGTATTAGACAGGCCTACAATCAGCCCCAGCATTTT
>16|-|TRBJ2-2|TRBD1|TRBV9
CASSLGGTGATGELFF
TGTGCCAGCAGTTTAGGAGGGACAGGGGCCACCGGGGAGCTGTTTTTT
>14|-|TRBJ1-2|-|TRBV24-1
CATSDRRVNCGYTF
TGTGCCACCAGTGATCGCAGGGTAAACTGTGGCTACACCTTC
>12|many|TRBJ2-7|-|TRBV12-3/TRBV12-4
CASSLTLVEQYF
TGTGCCAGCAGTTTGACCCTGGTCGAGCAGTACTTC
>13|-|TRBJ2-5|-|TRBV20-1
CSATERVRETQYF
TGCAGTGCTACCGAAAGGGTCAGAGAGACCCAGTACTTC
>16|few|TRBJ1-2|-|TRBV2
CASRSRMVEGGSGYTF
TGTGCCAGCAGGAGCCGAATGGTAGAGGGAGGGTCTGGCTACACCTTC
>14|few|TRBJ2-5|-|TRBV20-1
CSARARHSQETQYF
TGCAGTGCTAGAGCCCGACATTCTCAAGAGACCCAGTACTTC
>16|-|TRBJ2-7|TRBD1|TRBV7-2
CASSYSPGQGAYEQYF
TGTGCCAGCAGTTACTCCCCGGGACAGGGGGCCTACGAGCAGTACTTC
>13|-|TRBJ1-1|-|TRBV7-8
CASSSLGNTEAFF
TGTGCCAGCAGCTCATTAGGGAACACTGAAGCTTTCTTT
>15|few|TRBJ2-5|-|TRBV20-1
CSASRDGEYQETQYF
TGCAGTGCTAGCCGGGACGGCGAGTACCAAGAGACCCAGTACTTC
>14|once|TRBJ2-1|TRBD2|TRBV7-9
CASSTGLASNEQFF
TGTGCCAGCAGCACCGGACTAGCGTCCAATGAGCAGTTCTTC
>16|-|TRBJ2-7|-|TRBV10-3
CATSAEGDGLDYEQYF
TGTGCCACCTCGGCCGAGGGAGACGGGCTTGACTACGAGCAGTACTTC
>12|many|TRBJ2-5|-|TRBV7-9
CASSSVRETQYF
TGTGCCAGCAGCTCAGTCCGAGAGACCCAGTACTTC
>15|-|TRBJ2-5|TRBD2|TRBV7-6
CASSTTSGLQETQYF
TGTGCCAGCAGCACAACTAGCGGACTACAAGAGACCCAGTACTTC
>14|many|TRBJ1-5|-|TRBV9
CASSPPGLNQPQHF
TGTGCCAGCAGCCCCCCCGGACTCAATCAGCCCCAGCATTTT
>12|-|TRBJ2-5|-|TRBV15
CATSREGTAQYF
TGTGCCACCAGCAGAGAGGGGACCGCTCAGTACTTC
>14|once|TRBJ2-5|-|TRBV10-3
CAISEGTGLETQYF
TGTGCCATCAGTGAGGGAACAGGGCTAGAGACCCAGTACTTC
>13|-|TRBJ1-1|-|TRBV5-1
CASSFEGRDEAFF
TGCGCCAGCAGCTTCGAAGGGCGGGATGAAGCTTTCTTT
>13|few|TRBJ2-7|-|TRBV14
CASSQVREPEVYF
TGTGCCAGCAGCCAAGTCAGAGAACCGGAGGTGTACTTC
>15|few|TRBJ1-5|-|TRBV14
CASRQTGGSNQPQHF
TGTGCCAGCAGACAAACAGGAGGTAGCAATCAGCCCCAGCATTTT
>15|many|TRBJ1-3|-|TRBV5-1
CASSLAAGSGNTIYF
TGTGCCAGCAGCTTAGCGGCGGGTAGTGGAAACACCATATATTTT
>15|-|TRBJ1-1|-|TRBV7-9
CASSPPGHPNTEAFF
TGTGCCAGCAGCCCCCCGGGACACCCGAACACTGAAGCTTTCTTT
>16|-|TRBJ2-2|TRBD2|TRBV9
CASSVRAGGDTGELFF
TGTGCCAGCAGCGTGAGAGCGGGAGGCGACACCGGGGAGCTGTTTTTT
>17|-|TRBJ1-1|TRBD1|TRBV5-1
CASSQGFSGGANTEAFF
TGCGCCAGCAGCCAAGGCTTCTCAGGGGGCGCGAACACTGAAGCTTTCTTT
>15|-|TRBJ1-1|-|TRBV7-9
CASSVTGLMNTEAFF
TGTGCCAGCAGCGTAACGGGACTCATGAACACTGAAGCTTTCTTT
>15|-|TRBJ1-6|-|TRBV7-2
CASSAQGSYNSPLHF
TGTGCCAGCAGCGCTCAGGGTTCCTATAATTCACCCCTCCACTTT
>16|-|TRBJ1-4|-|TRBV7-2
CASSLALGGRNEKLFF
TGTGCCAGCAGCTTAGCATTGGGGGGGAGGAATGAAAAACTGTTTTTT
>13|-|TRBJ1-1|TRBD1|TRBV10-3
CAISGTGITEAFF
TGTGCCATCAGTGGGACAGGGATAACTGAAGCTTTCTTT
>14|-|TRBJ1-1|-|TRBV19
CASSIAGANTEAFF
TGTGCCAGTAGTATAGCAGGGGCGAACACTGAAGCTTTCTTT
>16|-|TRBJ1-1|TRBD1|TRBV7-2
CASSVPGQGAQPLAFF
TGTGCCAGCAGTGTCCCGGGACAGGGAGCCCAGCCCCTGGCTTTCTTT